The 18 T cell receptor beta chains in this list originate from one sample, sequenced in a study of T cells in localized non-small cell lung cancer. Libraries were prepared by immunoSEQ multiplex PCR; TCRdb keeps only in-frame clonotypes and omits some of them. The data show some 50,000 clones, with around 90% seen just once and approximately 16% held by the top ten. The sequencing used PBMCs, collected before any cancer treatment. The receptors were gathered from a female donor with stage II lung adenocarcinoma.

This sequence joins TRBV27 and TRBJ1-2, with D perhaps TRBD1 (6 bases). Germline lookup yields CDR1 MNHEY and CDR2 SMNVEV (reference sequence). The CDR3 loop spans 15 amino acids. Deletions cut 2 bases from V and 4 bases from J, with 14 bases between. In DNA, the CDR3 is TGTGCCAGCAGTTTAAAGTCCGACAGGACCTATGGCTACACCTTC. This translates into CASSLKSDRTYGYTF.

This chain connects TRBV5-8 to TRBJ1-2; D gene uncertain. The germline CDR1 and CDR2 sequences are SGHTS and YDEGEE. This CDR3 region has 15 residues. The V end lost 1 base, the J end lost 11 bases, and 21 bases lay between the germline ends. CDR3 residues: CASSLLGRTQYSYTF. The CDR3, as DNA: TGTGCCAGCAGCTTGTTGGGGAGAACCCAGTACAGTTACACCTTC.

A single count supports this clone. An end of the junction does not agree with germline; a read error may underlie this. In DNA form, the CDR3 reads TGCGCCAGCAGCCAAGATTCCAATAAGCAGTTCTTC. As protein: CASSQDSNKQFF. The J gene is TRBJ2-1, the V gene TRBV4-1; D remains unclear. CDR1 and CDR2 (germline): MGHRA, YSYEKL. The CDR3 covers 12 residues.

The J gene is TRBJ2-5, the V gene TRBV11-3; TRBD1 is a possible D gene (6 bases). Trimming left V 1 base short and J 1 base short, with 19 bases between. Per germline, CDR1 SGHNT and CDR2 YENEEA. The CDR3 runs 18 residues. The CDR3 region has the DNA TGTGCCAGCAGCTTAGGAAGAGGAACTACAGGGAGCCAAGAGACCCAGTACTTC. It yields the protein CASSLGRGTTGSQETQYF.

Only one count was recorded for this clone. CDR3 sequence (DNA): TGTGCCAGCAGCTTAGCCTACAGGGTTAACACTGAAGCTTTCTTT. Translation: CASSLAYRVNTEAFF. The V gene is TRBV7-8, the J gene TRBJ1-1, with D tentatively TRBD1 (6 bases). V lost 0 bases and J 2 bases, leaving 10 bases between the germline ends. CDR1 SGHVS and CDR2 FQNEAQ come from the germline V gene. The CDR3 consists of 15 residues.

The CDR3 loop reads CASQGMRTGELFF. The CDR3, as DNA: TGTGCCAGCCAGGGGATGCGGACCGGGGAGCTGTTTTTT. J is TRBJ2-2 and V is TRBV2; D is possibly TRBD1 (6 bases). The CDR3 spans 13 residues. Germline CDR1 SNHLY, CDR2 FYNNEI. Deletions cut 8 bases from V and 5 bases from J, with 12 bases between.

The V and J genes are TRBV7-8 and TRBJ2-7, with D hard to call. Germline CDR1 is SGHVS and CDR2 is FQNEAQ. The CDR3 extends over 13 amino acids. The germline V and J ends were trimmed by 4 bases and 3 bases, with 10 bases remaining between them. CDR3 nucleotides: TGTGCCAGCAGCTCCTTGGGCAACTACGAGCAGTACTTC. Residues: CASSSLGNYEQYF.

The gene calls are TRBV5-4 and TRBJ2-7; weak D call: TRBD1 (5 bases). CDR1 and CDR2 from the germline V gene are SGHNT and YYREEE (reference sequence). The CDR3 totals 13 residues. Trimming took off 6 bases at V and 7 bases at J, with 17 bases between the two ends. CDR3 region: CASIPEGAGEQYF. The CDR3 DNA is TGTGCCAGCATCCCCGAAGGGGCTGGGGAGCAGTACTTC.

The chain combines TRBV11-3 with TRBJ2-7; 10 bases are a match to TRBD1. The J call is uncertain, as TRBJ2-1 better fits the DNA end. The V gene's germline CDR1 is SGHNT and CDR2 YENEEA. CDR3 length: 14 residues. This CDR3 is CASSLRTGGNEQFF. As DNA, the CDR3 is TGTGCCAGCAGCTTACGGACAGGGGGGAATGAGCAGTTCTTC.

The chain employs TRBV10-3 and TRBJ2-5, with 7 nucleotides matching TRBD1. J lost 2 bases, V lost 5 bases, and 2 bases had no gene match. The CDR3 loop spans 13 amino acids. Germline V CDR1 and CDR2: ENHRY, SYGVKD. The CDR3 reads CAISKGQQETQYF. CDR3 nucleotides: TGTGCCATCAGTAAGGGACAGCAAGAGACCCAGTACTTC.

The chain has TRBV7-9 and TRBJ1-4; no firm D call. The germline V gene has CDR1 SEHNR and CDR2 FQNEAQ (reference sequence). This CDR3 has 14 residues. Between the trimmed V and J ends, which lost 2 bases and 0 bases, there was a span of 4 bases. The CDR3 DNA sequence: TGTGCCAGCAGCTTACTGGCAACTAATGAAAAACTGTTTTTT. This gives the protein CASSLLATNEKLFF.

This clone showed up just a few times. The rearrangement uses TRBV5-1 and TRBJ1-1, with TRBD1 matching over 9 bases. Germline V lookup: CDR1 SGHRS, CDR2 YFSETQ. This CDR3 region has 13 residues. Germline trimming cut 4 bases from V and 3 bases from J; bases unmatched to any gene: 1. CDR3: CASSRQGDTEAFF. CDR3 sequence (DNA): TGCGCCAGCAGCCGACAGGGGGACACTGAAGCTTTCTTT.

The chain joins TRBV5-1 to TRBJ2-1, with TRBD1 matching 7 bases. The CDR3 runs 13 residues. Trimming took 4 bases from V and 9 from J; bases not matched to a gene: 7. From germline, CDR1 is SGHRS and CDR2 YFSETQ. The chain's CDR3 is CASSQGDPGEQFF. The CDR3 bases are TGCGCCAGCAGCCAGGGGGACCCCGGTGAGCAGTTCTTC.

This chain connects TRBV6-6 to TRBJ1-1; D not resolved. Germline lookup yields CDR1 MNHNY and CDR2 SVGAGI (reference sequence). CDR3 size: 13 residues. With 6 bases removed from V and 7 bases from J, the gap between germline ends came to 15 bases. The CDR3 DNA reads as TGTGCCAGCAGCCGGACGGAGATTGGTGAAGCTTTCTTT. As protein: CASSRTEIGEAFF.

The chain is built from TRBV28 and TRBJ1-2, with 9 bases fitting TRBD1. V was pared by 6 bases and J by 7 bases, with 9 bases of the junction left unmatched. The V gene's germline CDR1 is MDHEN and CDR2 SYDVKM. The CDR3 loop spans 14 amino acids. The CDR3 spells CASSIRRQGGGYTF. The CDR3 nucleotides are TGTGCCAGCAGCATTCGTCGACAGGGGGGTGGCTACACCTTC.

The gene calls are TRBV18 and TRBJ1-2; 7 bases map to TRBD1. There are 14 residues in the CDR3. J lost 4 bases, V lost 3 bases, and 5 bases had no gene match. Looked up from germline, CDR1 is KGHSH and CDR2 is LQKENI. DNA of the CDR3: TGTGCCAGCTCACCTCGGGGACAGAGCTATGGCTACACCTTC. Protein sequence: CASSPRGQSYGYTF.

The CDR3 loop is CASSLTSSTDTQYF. CDR3 sequence (DNA): TGTGCCAGCAGCCTGACGTCTAGCACAGATACGCAGTATTTT. This chain links TRBV11-3 with TRBJ2-3; D is unresolved. Per the germline V gene, CDR1 is SGHNT and CDR2 is YENEEA. V lost 5 bases, J lost 0 bases, and 9 bases lay in between. The CDR3 is 14 residues long. The full variable domain, rest sourced from reference TRBV11-3 and TRBJ2-3, is EAGVVQSPRYKIIEKKQPVAFWCNPISGHNTLYWYLQNLGQGPELLIRYENEEAVDDSQLPKDRFSAERLKGVDSTLKIQPAELGDSAVYLCASSLTSSTDTQYFGPGTRLTVL.

CDR3 DNA: TGTGCCAGCGGGGAACTAGGAAGGGATGAAAAACTGTTTTTT. Encoded protein: CASGELGRDEKLFF. The genes are TRBV27 and TRBJ1-4; unclear D gene. CDR1 and CDR2 (germline): MNHEY, SMNVEV (reference sequence). The CDR3 runs to 14 residues. V lost 8 bases and J lost 6, with 16 bases in between.